Here is one TCR beta chain with its context. Sequencing used immunoSEQ multiplex PCR; TCRdb keeps in-frame clones, though not all of them. Altogether fewer than 150,000 clones are present, approximately 90% being singletons, with the ten largest covering less than 1.5%. These data originate in a study of T cells after somatic rescue of genetic block. Looked up from germline, CDR1 is MGHRA and CDR2 is YSYEKL. J lost 10 bases, V lost 0 bases, and 2 bases had no gene match. CDR3 length equals 13 residues. The rearrangement joins TRBV4-1 to TRBJ2-4, with 8 positions matching TRBD1. The TCR sequence derives from a woman younger than 30. What was sequenced was peripheral blood mononuclear cells (PBMCs). In DNA form, the CDR3 reads TGCGCCAGCAGCCAAGAAAGGGACAGGATTCAGTACTTC. This encodes CASSQERDRIQYF.